This paragraph reports one T cell receptor beta chain. Its antigen is unknown. The study drew the donors from its approximately 110-subject validation cohort, separate from the roughly 700-subject first cohort. Data came from immunoSEQ multiplex PCR; TCRdb stores just in-frame clones and leaves some out. The table includes 150,000 or so clones, 75% to 90% detected once. Trimming took 1 base from V and 1 from J, leaving 9 bases between them. Germline loops: CDR1 SGHRS, CDR2 YFSETQ. This CDR3 has 14 residues. This entry is derived from a study of cytomegalovirus exposure and HLA in healthy donors. Study-level findings and limits: Some public TCRs appeared in many individuals, while most sequences were rare. Cytomegalovirus association was listed for 164 TCR beta chains. Clusters of TCRs from the first cohort tended to co-occur in the approximately 120 validation repertoires (as a later analysis found).

The sequence was collected from a woman aged 25 to 45 in good health and CMV-seropositive. The chain recombines TRBV5-1 with TRBJ2-7; D is perhaps TRBD2 (6 bases). Sequencing was done on a sample of PBMCs. The CDR3 bases are TGCGCCAGCAGCTTGCCCGGGACTTCCTACGAGCAGTACTTC. It is translated as CASSLPGTSYEQYF.